Below, 21 T cell receptor beta chains from the same sample are listed, as sequenced in a study of shared clonotypes between healthy human individuals. CD45RO negativity and positive selection for CCR7 defined naive CD8 cells, a population that excluded terminally differentiated effector memory CD45RA+ cells. Method: immunoSEQ multiplex PCR; TCRdb's copy keeps in-frame clones and lacks some. The data contain around 2,100,000 clones, around 96% of them seen just once; the ten biggest clones take up more than 0.95%. The sequencing input was naive CD8+ T cells sorted from blood. These receptors were collected from a man between 18 and 29 years old in good health.

The chain links TRBV7-9 to TRBJ2-7; 13 bases agree with TRBD2. Germline values: CDR1 SEHNR, CDR2 FQNEAQ (reference sequence). The CDR3 has 17 amino acids. The V gene end was trimmed by 0 bases and the J gene end by 5 bases; junction bases not matched to a gene: 7. CDR3 in DNA: TGTGCCAGCAGCTTAGCCCGACTAGCGGGAGGCGGCGACGAGCAGTACTTC. Encoded protein: CASSLARLAGGGDEQYF.

Concerning this clone itself: Additional DNA sequences in this sample encode the identical CDR3. The V and J genes are TRBV7-9 and TRBJ2-1; either TRBD1 or TRBD2 may fit D (5 bases each). The ends were cut back, 0 bases at V and 9 bases at J, with 9 bases in the middle. Germline loops: CDR1 SEHNR, CDR2 FQNEAQ (reference sequence). The CDR3 has 13 residues. The CDR3 sequence is CASSLATGGEQFF. CDR3 DNA sequence: TGTGCCAGCAGCTTAGCAACTGGGGGTGAGCAGTTCTTC.

V usage is TRBV5-4 and J usage is TRBJ2-7; possible D gene TRBD2, 6 bases. Germline lookup yields CDR1 SGHNT and CDR2 YYREEE (reference sequence). This CDR3 region has 14 residues. V was trimmed by 0 bases and J by 3 bases, leaving 10 bases between them. CDR3 DNA: TGTGCCAGCAGCTTGGCCCCTAGCGACTACGAGCAGTACTTC. Its protein product is CASSLAPSDYEQYF.

The chain joins TRBV7-9 to TRBJ2-3; D ambiguous. The CDR3 spans 13 residues. Looked up from germline, CDR1 is SEHNR and CDR2 is FQNEAQ (reference sequence). The V gene lost 2 bases and the J gene lost 5 bases, with 8 bases spanning the gap. The DNA of the CDR3 is TGTGCCAGCAGCTTATTTCCTCAAGATACGCAGTATTTT. Residues: CASSLFPQDTQYF.

The chain carries TRBV7-9 and TRBJ1-2; 7 positions agree with TRBD1. V lost 5 bases, J lost 8 bases, and 14 bases stayed unmatched. Per germline, CDR1 SEHNR and CDR2 FQNEAQ (reference sequence). This CDR3 comprises 15 residues. CDR3 in DNA: TGTGCCAGCAGCCCACAACCGACAGGGCGATGGGGCTACACCTTC. It encodes CASSPQPTGRWGYTF.

This clone appeared a single time. The chain employs TRBV6-1 and TRBJ2-3; no clear D. The CDR3 consists of 15 residues. CDR1 is MNHNS, CDR2 SASEGT, per germline. V was clipped by 3 bases and J by 0 bases, with 10 bases between them. CDR3 protein: CASSEFTYSTDTQYF. The DNA for the CDR3 is TGTGCCAGCAGTGAGTTTACCTATAGCACAGATACGCAGTATTTT.

The chain's CDR3 is CASSVGGSHNSPLHF. The CDR3 region has the DNA TGTGCCAGCAGCGTAGGGGGGTCACATAATTCACCCCTCCACTTT. The chain is built from TRBV9 and TRBJ1-6; the D gene is possibly TRBD1 (5 bases). The CDR3 totals 15 residues. The ends were cut back, 0 bases at V and 5 bases at J, with 9 bases in the middle. CDR1 SGDLS and CDR2 YYNGEE come from the germline V gene.

The CDR3 protein is CASRPPGTATYEQYF. CDR3 DNA sequence: TGTGCCAGCAGACCTCCCGGGACGGCGACCTACGAGCAGTACTTC. V and J are TRBV14 and TRBJ2-7; either TRBD1 or TRBD2 may fit D (5 bases each). The CDR3 spans 15 residues. V lost 6 bases, J lost 2 bases, and 17 bases lay in between. Per the germline V gene, CDR1 is SGHDN and CDR2 is FVKESK.

The chain couples TRBV5-6 to TRBJ2-5; unclear D gene. There are 13 residues in the CDR3. V was clipped by 4 bases and J by 5 bases, with 12 bases between them. The germline V gene encodes CDR1 SGHDT and CDR2 YYEEEE. CDR3 amino acids: CASSAAGSETQYF. In DNA, the CDR3 is TGTGCCAGCAGCGCCGCCGGGTCTGAGACCCAGTACTTC.

The rearrangement joins TRBV5-1 to TRBJ1-1; 8 nucleotides agree with TRBD1. Germline CDR1 SGHRS, CDR2 YFSETQ. The CDR3 contains 15 residues. With V trimmed by 0 bases and J by 5 bases, 6 bases remained unmatched. CDR3 sequence: CASSLAQGDYTEAFF. The CDR3 DNA reads as TGCGCCAGCAGCTTGGCACAGGGGGACTATACTGAAGCTTTCTTT.

The V call is TRBV13, the J call TRBJ2-3, with TRBD1 matching over 9 bases. Germline CDR1 is PRHDT and CDR2 is FYEKMQ (reference sequence). The V and J ends lost 5 bases and 2 bases, in that order; junction bases with no gene match: 5. This CDR3 is 15 amino acids long. In DNA, the CDR3 is TGTGCCAGCAGCCTATGGACAGGGGACACAGATACGCAGTATTTT. This translates into CASSLWTGDTDTQYF. The complete variable domain, with remaining parts taken from reference TRBV13 and TRBJ2-3, reads AAGVIQSPRHLIKEKRETATLKCYPIPRHDTVYWYQQGPGQDPQFLISFYEKMQSDKGSIPDRFSAQQFSDYHSELNMSSLELGDSALYFCASSLWTGDTDTQYFGPGTRLTVL.

The chain recombines TRBV4-3 with TRBJ1-1; D gene unclear. The ends were cut back, 1 base at V and 6 bases at J, with 15 bases in the middle. Germline V gene sequence: CDR1 LGHNA, CDR2 YSLEER. The CDR3 sequence is 15 residues long. The CDR3 region is CASSQVWEAKAEAFF. In nucleotides, the CDR3 is TGCGCCAGCAGCCAAGTCTGGGAGGCGAAGGCTGAAGCTTTCTTT.

Concerning this clone: The same CDR3 can be traced to other DNA sequences in this sample. The rearrangement links TRBV9 to TRBJ2-7; 13 bases are a match to TRBD2. The junction had 1 base not matched to a gene; V was cut back by 3 bases and J by 4 bases. This CDR3 comprises 14 residues. Germline V CDR1 and CDR2: SGDLS, YYNGEE. The CDR3 DNA sequence: TGTGCCAGCAGCGGGGGACTAGCGGGGTACGAGCAGTACTTC. This codes for CASSGGLAGYEQYF.

About this clone: One end of the junction is discordant with germline, which a read error may explain. The V and J genes are TRBV19 and TRBJ2-1; 7 bases are a match to TRBD1. This CDR3 comprises 15 residues. Per germline, CDR1 LNHDA and CDR2 SQIVND (reference sequence). The CDR3 sequence is CASSNPDRTYDEQFF. DNA of the CDR3: TGTGCCAGTAGCAATCCGGACAGGACCTACGATGAGCAGTTCTTC.

The J gene is TRBJ2-7, the V gene TRBV5-8, with 13 bases fitting TRBD2. The CDR3 length is 15 residues. Unmatched junction bases numbered 6, after V lost 7 bases and J lost 2 bases. Germline V lookup: CDR1 SGHTS, CDR2 YDEGEE. CDR3 nucleotides: TGTGCCAGCTTCGGACTAGCGGGGGAGACCTACGAGCAGTACTTC. Protein product: CASFGLAGETYEQYF. Full variable domain (remainder filled in from reference TRBV5-8 and TRBJ2-7): EAGVTQSPTHLIKTRGQQATLRCSPISGHTSVYWYQQALGLGLQFLLWYDEGEERNRGNFPPRFSGRQFPNYSSELNVNALELEDSALYLCASFGLAGETYEQYFGPGTRLTVT.

This clone was observed a handful of times. V and J are TRBV5-6 and TRBJ1-2; D may be TRBD1 (5 bases). CDR1 is SGHDT and CDR2 is YYEEEE in the germline V gene. V lost 3 bases and J lost 3, with 15 bases in between. The CDR3 totals 15 residues. The CDR3 bases are TGTGCCAGCAGCTCCGCGGGGGAGGGTGACTATGGCTACACCTTC. This translates into CASSSAGEGDYGYTF.

The rearrangement joins TRBV27 to TRBJ1-1; no clear D. Germline assignment: CDR1 MNHEY and CDR2 SMNVEV (reference sequence). The CDR3 totals 15 residues. The V end lost 4 bases, the J end lost 0 bases, and 12 bases lay between the germline ends. DNA of the CDR3: TGTGCCAGCAGTTCTGCTTGGGGTATGAACACTGAAGCTTTCTTT. Translated, it gives CASSSAWGMNTEAFF.

The rearrangement joins TRBV2 to TRBJ2-5; D is perhaps TRBD1 or TRBD2 (7 bases each). The CDR3 spans 13 residues. Germline CDR1 reads SNHLY; CDR2 reads FYNNEI. With 6 bases removed from V and 4 bases from J, the gap between germline ends came to 12 bases. The DNA for the CDR3 is TGTGCCAGCAGGCAGGGGGAGGGAGAGACCCAGTACTTC. This translates into CASRQGEGETQYF.

Comments on this clone: Additional DNA sequences in this sample encode the identical CDR3. CDR3 residues: CASSVGGAGNTIYF. The CDR3 DNA is TGTGCCAGCAGCGTAGGAGGCGCTGGAAACACCATATATTTT. The genes are TRBV9 and TRBJ1-3, with no clear D. Germline V gene lookup returns CDR1 SGDLS and CDR2 YYNGEE. The CDR3 covers 14 residues. The V end lost 0 bases, the J end lost 2 bases, and 6 bases lay between the germline ends. The variable domain in full, with the rest retrieved from reference TRBV9 and TRBJ1-3, is DSGVTQTPKHLITATGQRVTLRCSPRSGDLSVYWYQQSLDQGLQFLIQYYNGEERAKGNILERFSAQQFPDLHSELNLSSLELGDSALYFCASSVGGAGNTIYFGEGSWLTVV.

This chain uses TRBV6-5 with TRBJ2-7; 11 positions agree with TRBD1. The CDR3 has 15 residues. The germline V gene has CDR1 MNHEY and CDR2 SVGAGI. V shed 2 bases and J 5 bases; nucleotides not matched to a gene: 5. CDR3: CASSYRTGGLDEQYF. CDR3 bases: TGTGCCAGCAGTTACCGGACAGGGGGCCTCGACGAGCAGTACTTC.

This chain uses TRBV27 with TRBJ2-7; 7 positions agree with TRBD1. In germline, CDR1 is MNHEY, CDR2 SMNVEV (reference sequence). CDR3 length: 16 residues. Trimming cost V 2 bases and J 5 bases; bases outside gene matches: 12. CDR3 residues: CASSLLGTAKGDEQYF. The CDR3 DNA follows: TGTGCCAGCAGTTTACTTGGGACAGCCAAAGGGGACGAGCAGTACTTC.